The source of this T cell receptor beta chain is a study of blood T cell repertoires in COVID-19. Study-wide context: Samples representing acute and convalescent COVID-19 were sourced from the United States, Italy and Spain.

Per the original methods: Using reference gene primer amplification, nucleated cell counts were estimated. Assay: immunoSEQ multiplex PCR; the TCRdb copy retains only in-frame clones and omits some. The V and J calls and clone size are taken from that table; D and trimming were inferred from the DNA. The sample records about 120,000 clones, 75% to 90% being singletons. The CDR3 covers 15 residues. The germline V and J ends were trimmed by 5 bases and 0 bases, with 14 bases remaining between them. The germline gives CDR1 SGHNT, CDR2 YENEEA. Sequencing was carried out using peripheral blood. The chain joins TRBV11-3 to TRBJ2-7; D possibly corresponds to TRBD1 (6 bases). The TCR was taken from a woman in her seventies with acute or convalescent COVID-19. Written as DNA, the CDR3 is TGTGCCAGCAGCCCACCCGGGACAAGCTCCTACGAGCAGTACTTC. It is translated as CASSPPGTSSYEQYF.